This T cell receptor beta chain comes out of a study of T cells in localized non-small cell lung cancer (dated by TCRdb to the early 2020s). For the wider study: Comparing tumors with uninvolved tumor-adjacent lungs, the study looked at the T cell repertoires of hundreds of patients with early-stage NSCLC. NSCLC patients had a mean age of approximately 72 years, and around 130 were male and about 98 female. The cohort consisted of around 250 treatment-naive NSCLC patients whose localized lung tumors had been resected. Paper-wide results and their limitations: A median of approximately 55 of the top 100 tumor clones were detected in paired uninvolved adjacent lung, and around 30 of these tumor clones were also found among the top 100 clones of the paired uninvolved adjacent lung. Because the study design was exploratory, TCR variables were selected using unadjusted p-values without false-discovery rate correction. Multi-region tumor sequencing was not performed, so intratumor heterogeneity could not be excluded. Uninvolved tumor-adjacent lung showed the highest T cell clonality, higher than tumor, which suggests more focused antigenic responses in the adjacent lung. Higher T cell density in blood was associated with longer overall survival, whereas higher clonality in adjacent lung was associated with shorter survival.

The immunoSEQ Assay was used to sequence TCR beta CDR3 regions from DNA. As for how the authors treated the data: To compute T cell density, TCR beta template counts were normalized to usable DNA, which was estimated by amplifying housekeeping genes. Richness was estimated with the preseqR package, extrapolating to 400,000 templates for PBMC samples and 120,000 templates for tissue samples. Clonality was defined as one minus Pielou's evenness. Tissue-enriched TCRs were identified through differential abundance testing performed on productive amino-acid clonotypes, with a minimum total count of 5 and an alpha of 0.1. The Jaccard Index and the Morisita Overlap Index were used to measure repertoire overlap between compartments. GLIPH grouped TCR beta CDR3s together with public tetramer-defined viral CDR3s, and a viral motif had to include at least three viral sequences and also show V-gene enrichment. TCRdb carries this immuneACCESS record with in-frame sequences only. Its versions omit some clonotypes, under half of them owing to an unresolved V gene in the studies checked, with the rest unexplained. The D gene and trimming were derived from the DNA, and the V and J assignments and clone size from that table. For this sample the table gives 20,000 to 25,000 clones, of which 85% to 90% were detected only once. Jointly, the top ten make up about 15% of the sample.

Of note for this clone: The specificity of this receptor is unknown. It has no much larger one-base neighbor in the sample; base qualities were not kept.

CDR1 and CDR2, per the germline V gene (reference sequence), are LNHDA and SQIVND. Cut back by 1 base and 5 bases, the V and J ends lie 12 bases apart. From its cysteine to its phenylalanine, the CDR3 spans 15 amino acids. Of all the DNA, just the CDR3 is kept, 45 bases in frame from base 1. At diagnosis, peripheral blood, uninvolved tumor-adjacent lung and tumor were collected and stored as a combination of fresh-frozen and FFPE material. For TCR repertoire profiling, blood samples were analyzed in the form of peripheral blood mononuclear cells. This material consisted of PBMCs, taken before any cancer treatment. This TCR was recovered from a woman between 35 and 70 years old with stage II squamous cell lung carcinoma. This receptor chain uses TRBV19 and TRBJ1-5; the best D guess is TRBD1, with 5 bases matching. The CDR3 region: CASSIAAGYHQPQHF. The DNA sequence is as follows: TGTGCCAGTAGTATAGCGGCAGGGTACCATCAGCCCCAGCATTTT.